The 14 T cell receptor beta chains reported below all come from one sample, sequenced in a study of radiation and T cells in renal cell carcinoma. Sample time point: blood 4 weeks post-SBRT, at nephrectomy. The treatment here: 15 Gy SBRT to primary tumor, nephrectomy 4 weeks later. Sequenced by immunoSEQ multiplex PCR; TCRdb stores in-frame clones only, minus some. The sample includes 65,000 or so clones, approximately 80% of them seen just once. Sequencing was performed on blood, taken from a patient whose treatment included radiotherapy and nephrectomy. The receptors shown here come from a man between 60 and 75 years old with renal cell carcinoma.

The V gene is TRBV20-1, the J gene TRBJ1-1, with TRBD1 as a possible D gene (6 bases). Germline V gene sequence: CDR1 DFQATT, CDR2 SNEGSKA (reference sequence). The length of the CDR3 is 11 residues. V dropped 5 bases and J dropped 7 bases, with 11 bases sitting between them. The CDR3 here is CSAYQGIEAFF. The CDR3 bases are TGCAGTGCTTATCAGGGGATTGAAGCTTTCTTT.

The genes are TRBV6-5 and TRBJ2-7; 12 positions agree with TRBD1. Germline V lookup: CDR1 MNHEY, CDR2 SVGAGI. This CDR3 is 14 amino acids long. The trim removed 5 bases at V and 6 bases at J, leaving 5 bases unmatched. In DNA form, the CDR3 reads TGTGCCAGCAGTGGCCGGGACAGGGGGCTCGAGCAGTACTTC. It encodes CASSGRDRGLEQYF.

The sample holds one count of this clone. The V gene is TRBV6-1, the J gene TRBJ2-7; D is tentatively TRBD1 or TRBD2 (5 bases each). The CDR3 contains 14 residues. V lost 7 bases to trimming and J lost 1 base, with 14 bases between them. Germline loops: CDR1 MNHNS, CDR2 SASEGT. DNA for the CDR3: TGTGCCAGCACCGAGGGACGGAAATCCTACGAGCAGTACTTC. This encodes CASTEGRKSYEQYF.

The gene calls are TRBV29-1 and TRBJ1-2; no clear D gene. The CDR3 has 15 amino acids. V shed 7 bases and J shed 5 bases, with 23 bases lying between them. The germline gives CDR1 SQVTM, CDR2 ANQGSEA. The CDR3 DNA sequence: TGCAGCGCTAGACTAGTGGCAGCCCTATCGTATGGCTACACCTTC. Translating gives CSARLVAALSYGYTF.

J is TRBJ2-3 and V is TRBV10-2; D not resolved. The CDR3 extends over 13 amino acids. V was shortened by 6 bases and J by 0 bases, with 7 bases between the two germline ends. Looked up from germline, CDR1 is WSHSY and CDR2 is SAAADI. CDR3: CASSILSTDTQYF. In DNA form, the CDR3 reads TGCGCCAGCAGCATACTTAGCACAGATACGCAGTATTTT.

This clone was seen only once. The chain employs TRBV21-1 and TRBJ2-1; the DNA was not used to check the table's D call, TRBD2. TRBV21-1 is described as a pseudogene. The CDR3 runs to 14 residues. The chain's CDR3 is CASSRDFSYNEQFF. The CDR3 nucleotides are TGTGCCAGCAGCAGGGACTTCTCATACAATGAGCAGTTCTTC.

The CDR3 protein is CASSSQGFGTGELFF. The CDR3 bases are TGTGCCAGCAGTTCCCAAGGGTTCGGGACCGGGGAGCTGTTTTTT. The chain joins TRBV6-5 to TRBJ2-2; no reliable D call. Germline assignment: CDR1 MNHEY and CDR2 SVGAGI. Trimming pared 4 bases from V and 5 bases from J, leaving 14 bases between. CDR3 length: 15 residues.

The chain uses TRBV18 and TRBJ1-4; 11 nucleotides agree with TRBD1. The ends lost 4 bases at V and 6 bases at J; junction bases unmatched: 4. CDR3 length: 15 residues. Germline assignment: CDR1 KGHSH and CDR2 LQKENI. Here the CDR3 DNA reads TGTGCCAGCTCACTTGGACAGGGGGCGGATGAAAAACTGTTTTTT. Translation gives CASSLGQGADEKLFF.

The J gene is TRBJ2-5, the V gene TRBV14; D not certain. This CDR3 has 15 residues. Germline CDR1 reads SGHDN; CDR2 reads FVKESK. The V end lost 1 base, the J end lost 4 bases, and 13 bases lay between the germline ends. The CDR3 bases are TGTGCCAGCAGCCAAGTCGCCTCTATGGGAGAGACCCAGTACTTC. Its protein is CASSQVASMGETQYF.

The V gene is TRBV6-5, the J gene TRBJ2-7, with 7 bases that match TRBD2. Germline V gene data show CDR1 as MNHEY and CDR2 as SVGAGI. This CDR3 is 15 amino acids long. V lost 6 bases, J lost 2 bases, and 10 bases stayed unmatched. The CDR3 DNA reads TGTGCCAGCAGGGGAATTTCTAGCGGCACCTACGAGCAGTACTTC. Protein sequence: CASRGISSGTYEQYF.

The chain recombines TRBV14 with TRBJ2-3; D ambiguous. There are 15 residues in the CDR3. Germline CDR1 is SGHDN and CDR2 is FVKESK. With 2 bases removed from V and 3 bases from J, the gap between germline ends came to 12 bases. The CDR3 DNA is TGTGCCAGCAGCCAACGGCAGGAAGGGACAGATACGCAGTATTTT. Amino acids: CASSQRQEGTDTQYF.

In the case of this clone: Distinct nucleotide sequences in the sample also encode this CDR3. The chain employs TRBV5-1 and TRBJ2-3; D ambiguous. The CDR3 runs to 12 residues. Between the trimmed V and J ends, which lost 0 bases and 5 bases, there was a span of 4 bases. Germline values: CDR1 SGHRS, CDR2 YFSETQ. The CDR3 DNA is TGCGCCAGCAGCTTGGGGAAAGATACGCAGTATTTT. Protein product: CASSLGKDTQYF. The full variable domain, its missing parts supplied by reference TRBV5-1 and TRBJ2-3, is KAGVTQTPRYLIKTRGQQVTLSCSPISGHRSVSWYQQTPGQGLQFLFEYFSETQRNKGNFPGRFSGRQFSNSRSEMNVSTLELGDSALYLCASSLGKDTQYFGPGTRLTVL.

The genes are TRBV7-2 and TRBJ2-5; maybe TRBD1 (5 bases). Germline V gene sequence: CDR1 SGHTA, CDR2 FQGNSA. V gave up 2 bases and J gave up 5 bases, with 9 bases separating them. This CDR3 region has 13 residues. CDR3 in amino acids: CASSLWGYETQYF. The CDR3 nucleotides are TGTGCCAGCAGCTTATGGGGCTACGAGACCCAGTACTTC.

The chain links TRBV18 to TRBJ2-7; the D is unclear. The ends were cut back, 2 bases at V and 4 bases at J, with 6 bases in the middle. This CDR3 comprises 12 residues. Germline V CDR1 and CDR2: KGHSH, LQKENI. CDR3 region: CASSPTEYEQYV. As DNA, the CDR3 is TGTGCCAGCTCACCAACAGAATACGAGCAGTACGTC.